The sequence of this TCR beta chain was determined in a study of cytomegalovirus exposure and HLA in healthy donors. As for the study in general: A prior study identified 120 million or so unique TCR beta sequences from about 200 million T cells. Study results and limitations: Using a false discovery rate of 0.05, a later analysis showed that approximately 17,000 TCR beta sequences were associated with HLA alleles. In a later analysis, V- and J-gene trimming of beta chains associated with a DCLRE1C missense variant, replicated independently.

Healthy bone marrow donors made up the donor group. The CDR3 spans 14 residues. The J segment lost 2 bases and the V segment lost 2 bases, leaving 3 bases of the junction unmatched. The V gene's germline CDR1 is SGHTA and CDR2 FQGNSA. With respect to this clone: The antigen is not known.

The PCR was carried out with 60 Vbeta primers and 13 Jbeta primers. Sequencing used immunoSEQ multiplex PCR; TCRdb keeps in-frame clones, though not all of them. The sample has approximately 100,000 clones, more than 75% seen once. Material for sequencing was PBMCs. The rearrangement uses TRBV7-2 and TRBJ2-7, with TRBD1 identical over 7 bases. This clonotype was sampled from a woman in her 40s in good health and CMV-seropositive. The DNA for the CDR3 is TGTGCCAGCAGCTTACTCGGACAGGCCTACGAGCAGTACTTC. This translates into CASSLLGQAYEQYF.